Below are 24 T cell receptor beta chains sequenced from a single sample in a study of blood T cell repertoires in COVID-19. Method: immunoSEQ multiplex PCR; TCRdb's copy keeps in-frame clones and lacks some. This sample has over 130,000 clones, with around 87% found just once. The sequencing sample was made of peripheral blood. These receptors all stem from a human donor in a cohort sampled during active COVID-19.

The rearrangement links TRBV5-4 to TRBJ2-3; TRBD2 aligns across 8 bases. Germline CDR1 and CDR2: SGHNT and YYREEE (reference sequence). Trimming removed 3 bases from V and 6 bases from J; junction bases left unmatched: 6. This CDR3 spans 14 amino acids. The chain's CDR3 is CASSYSAGVDTQYF. CDR3 sequence (DNA): TGTGCCAGCAGCTATTCAGCGGGGGTCGATACGCAGTATTTT.

In DNA, the CDR3 is TGCAGCGTATCCCAGGGGCGAGATACGCAGTATTTT. This encodes CSVSQGRDTQYF. This chain joins TRBV29-1 and TRBJ2-3, with a tentative D call TRBD1 (6 bases). Trimming removed 6 bases from V and 5 bases from J, with 12 bases in between. This CDR3 contains 12 residues. Germline V lookup: CDR1 SQVTM, CDR2 ANQGSEA.

This clone is a singleton in its sample. V is TRBV18 and J is TRBJ1-1, with a tentative D call TRBD1 (5 bases). CDR1 is KGHSH, CDR2 LQKENI, per germline. V lost 4 bases and J 3 bases, leaving 9 bases between the germline ends. This CDR3 region has 13 residues. CDR3 sequence reads: CASSQGRDTEAFF. The CDR3 DNA reads as TGTGCCAGCTCACAGGGCAGGGACACTGAAGCTTTCTTT.

This rearrangement joins TRBV28 to TRBJ1-4, with TRBD1 matching over 8 bases. The CDR3 runs to 18 residues. Trimming cost V 0 bases and J 5 bases; bases outside gene matches: 11. Germline CDR1 is MDHEN and CDR2 is SYDVKM. The CDR3 loop is CASSLWGGTGDKNEKLFF. In DNA form, the CDR3 reads TGTGCCAGCAGTTTATGGGGGGGGACAGGCGACAAAAATGAAAAACTGTTTTTT.

The gene calls are TRBV30 and TRBJ1-2; D gene unclear. V was cut by 0 bases and J by 6 bases, with 14 bases left in between. Looked up from germline, CDR1 is GTSNPN and CDR2 is SVGIG (reference sequence). The CDR3 runs 14 residues. As DNA, the CDR3 is TGTGCCTGGAGTGTACTTAAACAGCTGAATGGCTACACCTTC. Translated, it gives CAWSVLKQLNGYTF.

This chain uses TRBV19 with TRBJ2-1; TRBD2 aligns across 10 bases. The V gene end was trimmed by 7 bases and the J gene end by 6 bases; junction bases not matched to a gene: 12. The CDR3 length is 16 residues. Germline loops: CDR1 LNHDA, CDR2 SQIVND (reference sequence). The CDR3 loop is CASTPSGRTFINEQFF. The DNA for the CDR3 is TGTGCCAGTACCCCTAGCGGGAGAACTTTCATCAATGAGCAGTTCTTC.

The gene calls are TRBV3-1 (or the pseudogene TRBV3-2) and TRBJ1-5; no reliable D call. The CDR3 contains 15 residues. V lost 1 base, J lost 0 bases, and 7 bases lay in between. Germline assignment: CDR1 LGHDT and CDR2 YNNKEL (reference sequence). The CDR3 region is CASSQGGYSNQPQHF. The CDR3 nucleotides are TGTGCCAGCAGCCAAGGAGGATATAGCAATCAGCCCCAGCATTTT.

The gene calls are TRBV14 and TRBJ2-7, with D perhaps matching TRBD2 (6 bases). Germline CDR1 SGHDN, CDR2 FVKESK. V was clipped by 3 bases and J by 3 bases, with 12 bases between them. The length of the CDR3 is 14 residues. The CDR3 DNA reads as TGTGCCAGCAGCCAGTCGCGGGGTTACTACGAGCAGTACTTC. This sequence encodes CASSQSRGYYEQYF. Combining the CDR3 with reference TRBV14 and TRBJ2-7 gives the whole variable domain EAGVTQFPSHSVIEKGQTVTLRCDPISGHDNLYWYRRVMGKEIKFLLHFVKESKQDESGMPNNRFLAERTGGTYSTLKVQPAELEDSGVYFCASSQSRGYYEQYFGPGTRLTVT.

The chain uses TRBV21-1 and TRBJ2-7; the table's TRBD2 call for D was not verified on the DNA. TRBV21-1 is termed a pseudogene. The CDR3 totals 16 residues. The CDR3 sequence is CASSKHFLAGEYEQYF. The DNA of the CDR3 is TGTGCCAGCAGCAAACATTTCCTAGCGGGAGAGTACGAGCAGTACTTC.

The chain uses TRBV12-3 or TRBV12-4 and TRBJ2-5; D ambiguous. The CDR3 is 11 amino acids. Trimming took off 7 bases at V and 5 bases at J, with 8 bases between the two ends. For the CDR3, the DNA is TGTGCCAGCACCGCTACTGAGACCCAGTACTTC. The encoded protein is CASTATETQYF.

The V call is TRBV7-9, the J call TRBJ2-7, with 9 bases lining up with TRBD2. The germline gives CDR1 SEHNR, CDR2 FQNEAQ (reference sequence). The CDR3 is 15 residues long. V lost 2 bases and J lost 4; bases outside the gene matches: 6. The CDR3 spells CASSLKASGTYEQYF. The CDR3 DNA is TGTGCCAGCAGCTTAAAGGCTAGCGGGACTTACGAGCAGTACTTC.

The J gene is TRBJ1-5, the V gene TRBV10-1; 9 nucleotides line up with TRBD1. J lost 6 bases, V lost 7 bases, and 16 bases had no gene match. The CDR3 totals 17 residues. Germline V gene sequence: CDR1 WNHNN, CDR2 SYGVQD (reference sequence). This chain's CDR3 is CASIVWRDRENRQPQHF. CDR3 coding DNA: TGCGCCAGCATAGTCTGGCGGGACAGGGAAAATCGTCAGCCCCAGCATTTT.

This clone has only one observation. This chain connects TRBV7-2 to TRBJ2-5, with 8 bases identical to TRBD2. V was clipped by 5 bases and J by 3 bases; unmatched bases: 5. There are 14 residues in the CDR3. Germline V gene data show CDR1 as SGHTA and CDR2 as FQGNSA. CDR3 in DNA: TGTGCCAGCAGCGCGGCAGCGGGAGAAGAGACCCAGTACTTC. This gives the protein CASSAAAGEETQYF. Supplemented by reference TRBV7-2 and TRBJ2-5, the full variable domain reads GAGVSQSPSNKVTEKGKDVELRCDPISGHTALYWYRQSLGQGLEFLIYFQGNSAPDKSGLPSDRFSAERTGGSVSTLTIQRTQQEDSAVYLCASSAAAGEETQYFGPGTRLLVL.

The J gene is TRBJ2-7, the V gene TRBV2, with D possibly TRBD1 on 5 matching bases. Germline lookup yields CDR1 SNHLY and CDR2 FYNNEI. V gave up 4 bases and J gave up 3 bases, with 13 bases separating them. This CDR3 comprises 14 residues. CDR3 sequence: CASSVGQVNYEQYF. CDR3 coding DNA: TGTGCCAGCAGTGTGGGGCAGGTGAACTACGAGCAGTACTTC.

V gene TRBV20-1 combines with J gene TRBJ1-1; D is unresolved. This CDR3 has 11 residues. Trimming cost V 5 bases and J 1 base, with 5 bases left between them. The V gene's germline CDR1 is DFQATT and CDR2 SNEGSKA (reference sequence). The CDR3 DNA reads TGCAGTGCTTACGGGAACACTGAAGCTTTCTTT. This codes for CSAYGNTEAFF.

V gene TRBV4-1 combines with J gene TRBJ2-5, with D perhaps TRBD1 (6 bases). From germline, CDR1 is MGHRA and CDR2 YSYEKL. The CDR3 is made up of 17 amino acids. The V gene lost 0 bases and the J gene lost 7 bases, with 21 bases spanning the gap. The CDR3 reads CASSQDWGTSFKRTQYF. The CDR3 DNA reads as TGCGCCAGCAGCCAAGACTGGGGGACATCCTTCAAGAGGACCCAGTACTTC.

The V call is TRBV4-1, the J call TRBJ2-1, with 11 bases that match TRBD2. The junction had 8 bases not matched to a gene; V was cut back by 4 bases and J by 0 bases. The CDR3 covers 18 residues. Germline CDR1 reads MGHRA; CDR2 reads YSYEKL. For the CDR3, the DNA is TGCGCCAGCAGCCCGGGACTAGCGGAGAGAAGCTCCTACAATGAGCAGTTCTTC. Encoded protein: CASSPGLAERSSYNEQFF.

V gene TRBV7-2 combines with J gene TRBJ1-2, with D possibly being TRBD1 (5 bases). V was clipped by 0 bases and J by 4 bases, with 12 bases between them. Germline V lookup: CDR1 SGHTA, CDR2 FQGNSA. The CDR3 consists of 15 residues. The CDR3 DNA is TGTGCCAGCAGCTTAGCGCCTAGACAGAGCTATGGCTACACCTTC. Translation: CASSLAPRQSYGYTF.

This clone was seen once. V gene TRBV11-2 combines with J gene TRBJ2-7; TRBD2 matches at 8 bases. The length of the CDR3 is 13 residues. The trim removed 4 bases at V and 6 bases at J, leaving 5 bases unmatched. CDR1 and CDR2 from the germline V gene are SGHAT and FQNNGV. CDR3 nucleotides: TGTGCCAGCAGCTCTCGGACTAGCCCCGAGCAGTACTTC. As protein: CASSSRTSPEQYF.

This rearrangement joins TRBV24-1 to TRBJ2-1, with 9 bases fitting TRBD2. V trimming: 1 base; J trimming: 5 bases; junction bases outside the gene matches: 11. The length of the CDR3 is 18 residues. Germline CDR1 and CDR2: KGHDR and SFDVKD. The CDR3 spells CATSDFRPSASGNNEQFF. The CDR3 region has the DNA TGTGCCACCAGTGATTTCAGGCCTTCGGCTAGCGGGAACAATGAGCAGTTCTTC.

The chain is built from TRBV28 and TRBJ2-7, with TRBD2 matching over 7 bases. Per germline, CDR1 MDHEN and CDR2 SYDVKM. This CDR3 is built from 17 residues. J gave up 2 bases and V 5 bases, and 15 bases lay outside the gene matches. The CDR3, as DNA: TGTGCCAGCAGTCCTCCCCCCTTGTGGGAGGGCCCCTACGAGCAGTACTTC. Translated: CASSPPPLWEGPYEQYF. The complete variable domain, with remaining parts taken from reference TRBV28 and TRBJ2-7, reads DVKVTQSSRYLVKRTGEKVFLECVQDMDHENMFWYRQDPGLGLRLIYFSYDVKMKEKGDIPEGYSVSREKKERFSLILESASTNQTSMYLCASSPPPLWEGPYEQYFGPGTRLTVT.

The gene calls are TRBV7-3 and TRBJ2-1, with 14 nucleotides matching TRBD2. This CDR3 is built from 13 residues. Germline CDR1 and CDR2: SGHTA and FQGTGA. V gave up 5 bases and J gave up 13 bases; unmatched junction bases: 4. The CDR3 is CASSKTSGRDQFF. In DNA form, the CDR3 reads TGTGCCAGCAGCAAGACTAGCGGGAGGGACCAGTTCTTC. The entire variable domain, with the rest obtained from reference TRBV7-3 and TRBJ2-1, is as follows: GAGVSQTPSNKVTEKGKYVELRCDPISGHTALYWYRQSLGQGPEFLIYFQGTGAADDSGLPNDRFFAVRPEGSVSTLKIQRTERGDSAVYLCASSKTSGRDQFFGPGTRLTVL.

The sample holds one count of this clone. The chain is built from TRBV7-6 and TRBJ2-3; 8 bases map to TRBD2. Germline loops: CDR1 SGHVS, CDR2 FNYEAQ. The V gene end was trimmed by 1 base and the J gene end by 1 base; junction bases not matched to a gene: 4. The CDR3 runs 16 residues. The CDR3 spells CASSLGVTSGTDTQYF. The DNA for the CDR3 is TGTGCCAGCAGCTTAGGTGTGACTAGCGGCACAGATACGCAGTATTTT.

The chain combines TRBV13 with TRBJ2-1, with TRBD2 matching 8 bases. Unmatched junction bases numbered 1, after V lost 3 bases and J lost 6 bases. The CDR3 extends over 13 amino acids. From germline, CDR1 is PRHDT and CDR2 FYEKMQ (reference sequence). The CDR3 sequence is CASSLGTSNEQFF. The CDR3, as DNA: TGTGCCAGCAGCTTGGGGACTAGCAATGAGCAGTTCTTC. Supplemented by reference TRBV13 and TRBJ2-1, the full variable domain reads AAGVIQSPRHLIKEKRETATLKCYPIPRHDTVYWYQQGPGQDPQFLISFYEKMQSDKGSIPDRFSAQQFSDYHSELNMSSLELGDSALYFCASSLGTSNEQFFGPGTRLTVL.